Below are 19 T cell receptor beta chains sequenced from a single sample in a study of Ad26.COV2.S vaccination and SARS-CoV-2 variants. TCRdb's copy holds only in-frame clones and misses some; the assay was immunoSEQ multiplex PCR. The sample shows more than 300,000 clones, 85% of them seen only once. Documented treatment: some 20 received Ad26.COV2.S at low or high dose, single or two shots; about 5 received placebo; per-sample allocation not given. Sampling occurred on day 63 after the first vaccine or placebo injection. The sample was peripheral blood, taken in a trial of Ad26.COV2.S vaccine versus placebo. The origin of the receptors is a person between 18 and 65 years old who received the Ad26.COV2.S COVID-19 vaccine or a placebo.

The sample holds a few counts of this clone. J is TRBJ1-6 and V is TRBV2; TRBD1 might be the D (6 bases). This CDR3 has 15 amino acids. V was trimmed by 6 bases and J by 7 bases, leaving 16 bases between them. In germline, CDR1 is SNHLY, CDR2 FYNNEI. CDR3 nucleotide sequence: TGTGCCAGCAGAGCCGAGGGGGTGGACAATTCACCCCTCCACTTT. Its translation is CASRAEGVDNSPLHF.

This clone has just one count. V usage is TRBV11-2 and J usage is TRBJ2-2, with D possibly matching TRBD2 (6 bases). The V end lost 5 bases, the J end lost 1 base, and 17 bases lay between the germline ends. The germline CDR1 and CDR2 sequences are SGHAT and FQNNGV. There are 17 residues in the CDR3. The CDR3 reads CASSPGRWLLNTGELFF. CDR3 nucleotide sequence: TGTGCCAGCAGCCCAGGGAGGTGGCTCTTGAACACCGGGGAGCTGTTTTTT.

The rearrangement joins TRBV5-8 to TRBJ2-5, with D perhaps being TRBD1 or TRBD2 (5 bases each). The V end lost 2 bases, the J end lost 3 bases, and 26 bases lay between the germline ends. CDR3 length: 19 residues. CDR1 SGHTS and CDR2 YDEGEE come from the germline V gene. In DNA form, the CDR3 reads TGTGCCAGCAGCTTCTTCAGAGGGGACGTAGTTGTCGGGGAAGAGACCCAGTACTTC. Residues: CASSFFRGDVVVGEETQYF.

This chain connects TRBV10-3 to TRBJ2-7; D may match TRBD1 or TRBD2 (5 bases each). Looked up from germline, CDR1 is ENHRY and CDR2 is SYGVKD. The CDR3 loop spans 14 amino acids. Between the trimmed V and J ends, which lost 7 bases and 0 bases, there was a span of 13 bases. The CDR3 nucleotides read TGTGCCATCAAAGGGACCATCGCCTCCTACGAGCAGTACTTC. Its translation: CAIKGTIASYEQYF.

The rearrangement uses TRBV5-1 and TRBJ2-5, with a possible D match to TRBD1 (6 bases). Between the trimmed V and J ends, which lost 0 bases and 4 bases, there was a span of 13 bases. The CDR3 has 15 amino acids. Germline V gene data show CDR1 as SGHRS and CDR2 as YFSETQ. The CDR3 nucleotides read TGCGCCAGCAGCTTGGGGGGGACAAATGGAGAGACCCAGTACTTC. Its translation is CASSLGGTNGETQYF. Combining the CDR3 with reference TRBV5-1 and TRBJ2-5 gives the whole variable domain KAGVTQTPRYLIKTRGQQVTLSCSPISGHRSVSWYQQTPGQGLQFLFEYFSETQRNKGNFPGRFSGRQFSNSRSEMNVSTLELGDSALYLCASSLGGTNGETQYFGPGTRLLVL.

The chain has TRBV9 and TRBJ1-1; D is unresolved. Trimming removed 0 bases from V and 2 bases from J, with 17 bases in between. The CDR3 is 17 amino acids. Germline values: CDR1 SGDLS, CDR2 YYNGEE. The CDR3 protein is CASSVVGTSWENTEAFF. The CDR3 DNA follows: TGTGCCAGCAGCGTAGTTGGCACCTCCTGGGAAAACACTGAAGCTTTCTTT.

V usage is TRBV6-5 and J usage is TRBJ1-3; D might be TRBD1 (5 bases). The germline gives CDR1 MNHEY, CDR2 SVGAGI. V was shortened by 0 bases and J by 2 bases, with 11 bases between the two germline ends. CDR3 length equals 16 residues. DNA for the CDR3: TGTGCCAGCAGTTACTCCCTGATAGGGGCTGGAAACACCATATATTTT. This translates into CASSYSLIGAGNTIYF.

The chain combines TRBV4-1 with TRBJ1-1; no firm D call. V was pared by 8 bases and J by 2 bases, with 15 bases between. CDR1 is MGHRA and CDR2 is YSYEKL in the germline V gene. The CDR3 has 14 amino acids. The CDR3 DNA follows: TGCGCCAGCGGCACCCGTGGGCCCAACACTGAAGCTTTCTTT. This codes for CASGTRGPNTEAFF.

A few counts support this clone. V usage is TRBV11-2 and J usage is TRBJ2-2, with D perhaps given as TRBD1 or TRBD2 (5 bases each). This CDR3 has 18 residues. The V gene lost 4 bases and the J gene lost 2 bases, with 20 bases spanning the gap. Germline V CDR1 and CDR2: SGHAT, FQNNGV. The CDR3 reads CASSSPLRTGRNTGELFF. CDR3 in DNA: TGTGCCAGCAGCTCGCCACTTAGGACGGGGCGAAACACCGGGGAGCTGTTTTTT.

In DNA form, the CDR3 reads TGTGCCAGCAGCTTAGCCAGGAATGAAGCTTTCTTT. This gives the protein CASSLARNEAFF. The V and J genes are TRBV7-9 and TRBJ1-1, with D unresolved. The V gene's germline CDR1 is SEHNR and CDR2 FQNEAQ (reference sequence). The V end lost 0 bases, the J end lost 7 bases, and 6 bases lay between the germline ends. This CDR3 is built from 12 residues.

For the CDR3, the DNA is TGCGCCAGCAGCCCGGACCAAGAGACCCAGTACTTC. It is translated as CASSPDQETQYF. V usage is TRBV5-1 and J usage is TRBJ2-5; D not resolved. Trimming stripped 4 bases from V and 0 bases from J, with 4 bases between. Germline V lookup: CDR1 SGHRS, CDR2 YFSETQ. The CDR3 runs 12 residues.

The rearrangement links TRBV3-1 (or the pseudogene TRBV3-2) to TRBJ1-3; D is undetermined. Germline V gene sequence: CDR1 LGHDT, CDR2 YNNKEL (reference sequence). Trimming removed 5 bases at V and 0 bases at J, with 8 bases between. This CDR3 spans 14 amino acids. The CDR3 region has the DNA TGTGCCAGCAGCGTCCGGATCTCTGGAAACACCATATATTTT. Its translation: CASSVRISGNTIYF.

CDR3 residues: CASSAQQGTDTQYF. For the CDR3, the DNA is TGTGCCAGCAGTGCGCAACAGGGCACAGATACGCAGTATTTT. This sequence joins TRBV2 and TRBJ2-3, with D perhaps TRBD1 (5 bases). This CDR3 spans 14 amino acids. Trimming stripped 4 bases from V and 1 base from J, with 9 bases between. From germline, CDR1 is SNHLY and CDR2 FYNNEI.

V and J are TRBV27 and TRBJ1-1, with 7 bases aligning to TRBD1. CDR1 is MNHEY and CDR2 is SMNVEV in the germline V gene (reference sequence). With V trimmed by 2 bases and J by 1 base, 1 base remained unmatched. The CDR3 has 14 residues. The DNA for the CDR3 is TGTGCCAGCAGTTTACGACAGGGGAACACTGAAGCTTTCTTT. Protein: CASSLRQGNTEAFF.

This clone was seen once. The rearrangement uses TRBV29-1 and TRBJ1-2, with TRBD1 matching 9 bases. Germline CDR1 is SQVTM and CDR2 is ANQGSEA. Unmatched junction bases numbered 13, after V lost 4 bases and J lost 4 bases. CDR3 length: 16 amino acids. CDR3 protein: CSVGTGAANWGYGYTF. In nucleotides, the CDR3 is TGCAGCGTTGGGACAGGGGCGGCTAACTGGGGCTATGGCTACACCTTC.

The chain couples TRBV4-1 to TRBJ1-1; D call uncertain. Looked up from germline, CDR1 is MGHRA and CDR2 is YSYEKL. V was trimmed by 0 bases and J by 11 bases, leaving 10 bases between them. The CDR3 runs to 12 residues. Here the CDR3 DNA reads TGCGCCAGCAGCCAAGATTCGGTGAGGGCTTTCTTT. Its protein product is CASSQDSVRAFF.

This chain connects TRBV6-6 to TRBJ1-2; TRBD1 aligns across 7 bases. The length of the CDR3 is 14 residues. CDR1 and CDR2 (germline): MNHNY, SVGAGI (reference sequence). With 7 bases clipped from V and 3 bases from J, the junction kept 8 bases outside the gene matches. The CDR3 DNA reads TGTGCCAGCACCCGGACAGGAGTTGACTATGGCTACACCTTC. It is translated as CASTRTGVDYGYTF.

This clone has more than one count but fewer than ten. The chain combines TRBV6-1 with TRBJ1-5; 7 bases fit TRBD1. Germline V CDR1 and CDR2: MNHNS, SASEGT. This CDR3 region has 16 residues. V lost 4 bases and J lost 2; bases outside the gene matches: 8. The DNA for the CDR3 is TGTGCCAGCAGTGTTCACAGGGGCATGGGCAATCAGCCCCAGCATTTT. This codes for CASSVHRGMGNQPQHF.

The gene calls are TRBV9 and TRBJ1-2; no clear D. Germline CDR1 and CDR2: SGDLS and YYNGEE. The CDR3 spans 16 residues. V lost 0 bases to trimming and J lost 1 base, with 13 bases between them. The CDR3, as DNA: TGTGCCAGCAGCGTAGGGTCCAGGTCGCTTAACTATGGCTACACCTTC. This translates into CASSVGSRSLNYGYTF.